The 23 T cell receptor beta chains presented below share a single source sample, sequenced in a study of blood T cell repertoires in COVID-19. The data were produced by immunoSEQ multiplex PCR, yet TCRdb's version contains in-frame clones alone and is incomplete. Altogether about 34,000 clones are present, 80% to 95% being singletons, with the ten largest covering 5.5% to 7%. Sequencing was carried out using peripheral blood. The receptor source for this set is a woman of 80 years or more with acute or convalescent COVID-19.

The chain recombines TRBV28 with TRBJ1-1; TRBD1 matches at 8 bases. The junction had 0 bases not matched to a gene; V was cut back by 4 bases and J by 8 bases. Germline-derived CDR1 and CDR2 are MDHEN and SYDVKM. CDR3 size: 11 residues. DNA for the CDR3: TGTGCCAGCAGTTGGGACAGGGAAGCTTTCTTT. Amino acids: CASSWDREAFF.

This clone appeared a few times. The chain has TRBV6-1 and TRBJ1-5; D remains ambiguous. The CDR3 totals 14 residues. CDR1 is MNHNS and CDR2 is SASEGT in the germline V gene. The germline V and J ends were trimmed by 5 bases and 0 bases, with 8 bases remaining between them. The CDR3 nucleotides are TGTGCCAGCAGTAGCCCCTATAGCAATCAGCCCCAGCATTTT. Residues: CASSSPYSNQPQHF.

V usage is TRBV5-4 and J usage is TRBJ1-1, with 12 bases identical to TRBD1. The germline V gene encodes CDR1 SGHNT and CDR2 YYREEE (reference sequence). CDR3 length: 13 amino acids. After removal of 4 bases from V and 8 bases from J, the junction contained 3 bases not matched to a gene. The CDR3 DNA is TGTGCCAGCAGCCCGGGACAGGGGGCAGAAGCTTTCTTT. This encodes CASSPGQGAEAFF.

V and J are TRBV18 and TRBJ2-6; the D gene is possibly TRBD1 (5 bases). V dropped 2 bases and J dropped 1 base, with 9 bases sitting between them. The germline CDR1 and CDR2 sequences are KGHSH and LQKENI. The CDR3 totals 16 residues. This CDR3 reads CASSPLAGSGANVLTF. The CDR3 region has the DNA TGTGCCAGCTCACCATTAGCAGGGTCTGGGGCCAACGTCCTGACTTTC. The entire variable domain, with the rest obtained from reference TRBV18 and TRBJ2-6, is as follows: NAGVMQNPRHLVRRRGQEARLRCSPMKGHSHVYWYRQLPEEGLKFMVYLQKENIIDESGMPKERFSAEFPKEGPSILRIQQVVRGDSAAYFCASSPLAGSGANVLTFGAGSRLTVL.

The rearrangement links TRBV5-8 to TRBJ1-4; no definite D call. In germline, CDR1 is SGHTS, CDR2 YDEGEE. Trimming took 7 bases from V and 0 from J, leaving 10 bases between them. This CDR3 has 14 residues. Here the CDR3 DNA reads TGTGCCAGCCCGCCGGGAGCAACTAATGAAAAACTGTTTTTT. This codes for CASPPGATNEKLFF.

CDR3 protein: CASSLGSTIYEQYF. CDR3 nucleotide sequence: TGTGCCAGCAGCTTAGGATCCACAATCTACGAGCAGTACTTC. The gene calls are TRBV7-2 and TRBJ2-7; D remains ambiguous. Germline CDR1 is SGHTA and CDR2 is FQGNSA. Trimming took 1 base from V and 3 from J, leaving 10 bases between them. This CDR3 is 14 amino acids long. The whole variable domain, remainder taken from reference TRBV7-2 and TRBJ2-7, is GAGVSQSPSNKVTEKGKDVELRCDPISGHTALYWYRQSLGQGLEFLIYFQGNSAPDKSGLPSDRFSAERTGGSVSTLTIQRTQQEDSAVYLCASSLGSTIYEQYFGPGTRLTVT.

The chain has TRBV2 and TRBJ2-2; the match to TRBD1 covers 8 bases. The CDR3 is made up of 16 amino acids. The germline V gene has CDR1 SNHLY and CDR2 FYNNEI. After removal of 7 bases from V and 0 bases from J, the junction contained 7 bases not matched to a gene. This CDR3 is CASTIQGVTNTGELFF. DNA for the CDR3: TGTGCCAGCACAATACAGGGGGTAACGAACACCGGGGAGCTGTTTTTT.

The V gene is TRBV13, the J gene TRBJ2-1, with 7 bases fitting TRBD1. V dropped 3 bases and J dropped 4; count of bases not matched to a gene: 3. The CDR3 runs 14 residues. Germline values: CDR1 PRHDT, CDR2 FYEKMQ (reference sequence). The CDR3 spells CASSLDRLYNEQFF. DNA of the CDR3: TGTGCCAGCAGCTTGGACAGGTTGTACAATGAGCAGTTCTTC.

This chain uses TRBV7-9 with TRBJ1-6; TRBD1 might be the D (5 bases). The CDR3 is 14 residues long. Germline CDR1 and CDR2: SEHNR and FQNEAQ (reference sequence). V was clipped by 5 bases and J by 3 bases, with 8 bases between them. CDR3 DNA sequence: TGTGCCAGCAGCCCCGACAGCTATAATTCACCCCTCCACTTT. It codes for CASSPDSYNSPLHF.

This clone has just one count. The V call is TRBV6-6, the J call TRBJ2-2; possible D gene TRBD1, 6 bases. Between the trimmed V and J ends, which lost 5 bases and 5 bases, there was a span of 21 bases. This CDR3 comprises 17 residues. The germline V gene has CDR1 MNHNY and CDR2 SVGAGI (reference sequence). CDR3 sequence (DNA): TGTGCCAGCAGTCCTAAAGGGGGTGCCCTGAGAACCGGGGAGCTGTTTTTT. Protein: CASSPKGGALRTGELFF.

This sequence joins TRBV4-2 and TRBJ1-2, with 9 bases that match TRBD1. The V and J ends lost 0 bases and 0 bases, in that order; junction bases with no gene match: 5. The germline CDR1 and CDR2 sequences are LGHNA and YNFKEQ. The CDR3 is made up of 17 amino acids. The CDR3 spells CASSQDSGQGANYGYTF. As DNA, the CDR3 is TGTGCCAGCAGCCAAGATTCGGGACAGGGAGCTAACTATGGCTACACCTTC.

The chain recombines TRBV5-1 with TRBJ2-7, with unresolved D. Looked up from germline, CDR1 is SGHRS and CDR2 is YFSETQ. The CDR3 contains 12 residues. V lost 3 bases, J lost 1 base, and 5 bases lay in between. The CDR3 DNA reads as TGCGCCAGCAGCTCTCCGTCCTACGAGCAGTACTTC. This encodes CASSSPSYEQYF.

The rearrangement uses TRBV7-9 and TRBJ2-2; the match to TRBD1 covers 10 bases. V lost 11 bases and J lost 6; bases outside the gene matches: 3. The CDR3 length is 12 residues. Germline V gene lookup returns CDR1 SEHNR and CDR2 FQNEAQ (reference sequence). This CDR3 is CAGGQGAGELFF. CDR3 sequence (DNA): TGTGCCGGAGGACAGGGGGCCGGGGAGCTGTTTTTT.

CDR3: CSVGRVGTDTQYF. In DNA, the CDR3 is TGCAGCGTTGGCAGGGTGGGTACAGATACGCAGTATTTT. This chain connects TRBV29-1 to TRBJ2-3; D might be TRBD1 (5 bases). Between the trimmed V and J ends, which lost 4 bases and 3 bases, there was a span of 11 bases. Per germline, CDR1 SQVTM and CDR2 ANQGSEA. The CDR3 consists of 13 residues.

The chain recombines TRBV3-1 (or the pseudogene TRBV3-2) with TRBJ1-2; TRBD1 aligns across 8 bases. Germline assignment: CDR1 LGHDT and CDR2 YNNKEL (reference sequence). After removal of 4 bases from V and 4 bases from J, the junction contained 2 bases not matched to a gene. This CDR3 spans 13 amino acids. For the CDR3, the DNA is TGTGCCAGCAGCCTCGGACAGGGCTATGGCTACACCTTC. Its translation: CASSLGQGYGYTF.

The sample holds one count of this clone. The chain employs TRBV7-3 and TRBJ2-1, with a possible D match to TRBD1 (7 bases). Trimming took 5 bases from V and 9 from J, leaving 14 bases between them. Germline values: CDR1 SGHTA, CDR2 FQGTGA. CDR3 length equals 13 residues. CDR3 DNA: TGTGCCAGCAGCGCCCCAGGGGGGACTGAGCAGTTCTTC. This codes for CASSAPGGTEQFF.

The chain uses TRBV9 and TRBJ1-2; TRBD1 aligns across 8 bases. J was trimmed by 8 bases and V by 0 bases; bases with no gene match: 3. Per the germline V gene, CDR1 is SGDLS and CDR2 is YYNGEE. This CDR3 is 13 amino acids long. The CDR3 loop reads CASSVAGGEGYTF. In nucleotides, the CDR3 is TGTGCCAGCAGCGTAGCAGGGGGCGAAGGCTACACCTTC.

The rearrangement uses TRBV5-5 and TRBJ1-3, with 8 positions matching TRBD1. The germline V gene has CDR1 SGHKS and CDR2 YYEKEE (reference sequence). The trim removed 5 bases at V and 4 bases at J, leaving 8 bases unmatched. This CDR3 has 15 residues. CDR3 DNA sequence: TGTGCCAGCAGACCGACAGGGGTGTTGGGAAACACCATATATTTT. Translating it yields CASRPTGVLGNTIYF. Drawing the rest from reference TRBV5-5 and TRBJ1-3, the complete variable domain is DAGVTQSPTHLIKTRGQQVTLRCSPISGHKSVSWYQQVLGQGPQFIFQYYEKEERGRGNFPDRFSARQFPNYSSELNVNALLLGDSALYLCASRPTGVLGNTIYFGEGSWLTVV.

The sample holds one count of this clone. The chain is built from TRBV19 and TRBJ2-1, with 8 bases matching TRBD2. The length of the CDR3 is 15 residues. V was clipped by 3 bases and J by 4 bases; unmatched bases: 5. The germline V gene encodes CDR1 LNHDA and CDR2 SQIVND (reference sequence). CDR3: CASSIEGLEYNEQFF. Written as DNA, the CDR3 is TGTGCCAGTAGTATCGAGGGACTAGAGTACAATGAGCAGTTCTTC.

This clone was recorded only once. This chain connects TRBV5-1 to TRBJ2-7; tentative D call: TRBD1 (6 bases). V was shortened by 4 bases and J by 1 base, with 15 bases between the two germline ends. Germline V gene lookup returns CDR1 SGHRS and CDR2 YFSETQ. The CDR3 is 15 amino acids. CDR3 in amino acids: CASSAYRDKSYEQYF. The CDR3, as DNA: TGCGCCAGCAGCGCGTACCGGGACAAGTCCTACGAGCAGTACTTC. Variable domain in full (rest from reference TRBV5-1 and TRBJ2-7): KAGVTQTPRYLIKTRGQQVTLSCSPISGHRSVSWYQQTPGQGLQFLFEYFSETQRNKGNFPGRFSGRQFSNSRSEMNVSTLELGDSALYLCASSAYRDKSYEQYFGPGTRLTVT.

This rearrangement joins TRBV9 to TRBJ2-5, with D possibly being TRBD1 (6 bases). The CDR3 sequence is 14 residues long. Germline-derived CDR1 and CDR2 are SGDLS and YYNGEE. Trimming shortened V by 0 bases and J by 6 bases, and 12 bases separated the two germline ends. This CDR3 reads CASSVAAQGQTQYF. In nucleotides, the CDR3 is TGTGCCAGCAGCGTAGCCGCACAGGGTCAGACCCAGTACTTC.

V gene TRBV9 combines with J gene TRBJ2-6, with a tentative D call TRBD1 (6 bases). With 4 bases removed from V and 0 bases from J, the gap between germline ends came to 17 bases. CDR1 and CDR2 (germline): SGDLS, YYNGEE. This CDR3 is built from 18 residues. Written as DNA, the CDR3 is TGTGCCAGCAGCCCACCTCCAGGGGCCCTCTCTGGGGCCAACGTCCTGACTTTC. As protein: CASSPPPGALSGANVLTF.

V and J are TRBV7-3 and TRBJ1-1; D is unresolved. Trimming removed 8 bases at V and 2 bases at J, with 12 bases between. The germline gives CDR1 SGHTA, CDR2 FQGTGA. CDR3 length: 13 residues. The CDR3 nucleotides read TGTGCCAGCGGAGCGAGGAGAAACACTGAAGCTTTCTTT. Its protein product is CASGARRNTEAFF.